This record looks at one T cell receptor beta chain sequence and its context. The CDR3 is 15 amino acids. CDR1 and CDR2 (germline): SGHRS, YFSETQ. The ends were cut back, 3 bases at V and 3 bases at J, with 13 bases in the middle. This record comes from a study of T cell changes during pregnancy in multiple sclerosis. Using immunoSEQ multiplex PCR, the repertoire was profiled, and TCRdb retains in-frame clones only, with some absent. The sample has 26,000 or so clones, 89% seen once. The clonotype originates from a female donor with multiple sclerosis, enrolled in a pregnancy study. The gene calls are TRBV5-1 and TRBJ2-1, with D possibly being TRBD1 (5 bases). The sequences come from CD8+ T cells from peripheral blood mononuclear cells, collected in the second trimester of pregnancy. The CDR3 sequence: CASSSRQGIYNEQFF. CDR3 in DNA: TGCGCCAGCAGCTCACGGCAGGGCATCTACAATGAGCAGTTCTTC.